Listed below are T cell receptor beta chains from one sample, sequenced in a study of blood T cells in healthy people across ages. TCRdb redid the calling of the 5' RACE reads with MiXCR, one entry per CDR3 protein. The sample lists approximately 770,000 distinct CDR3 sequences, about 62% occurring once. The specimen was blood. The receptors stem from a man aged 30 to 39 in good health. Each CDR3 is given with its conserved first and last residue. The order of the fields is V gene, D gene, clone size, J gene, CDR3 protein, CDR3 DNA. The D gene is left open where the match is weak. Some rows have no size entry. The others give once, few or many, or a class for an expanded clone.

TRBV12-1	NA	NA	TRBJ2-5	CASSCAGRNQETQYF	TGTGCCAGCAGCTGCGCTGGACGGAACCAAGAGACCCAGTACTTC
TRBV4-2	NA	NA	TRBJ2-3	CASMGRIAAGTDTQYF	TGTGCCAGCATGGGTAGGATCGCAGCTGGCACAGATACGCAGTATTTT
TRBV6-1	TRBD1	few	TRBJ1-4	CASRNRGEVEKLFF	TGTGCCAGCAGGAACAGGGGTGAAGTCGAAAAACTGTTTTTT
TRBV28	NA	NA	TRBJ2-5	CASSLTGSRGEQYF	TGTGCCAGCAGTTTAACGGGTTCCCGCGGGGAGCAGTACTTC
TRBV6-4	NA	NA	TRBJ1-1	CASSQTSGSTEAFF	TGTGCCAGCAGCCAAACATCGGGAAGCACTGAAGCTTTCTTT
TRBV2	NA	many	TRBJ1-2	CASSEGGSRNYGYTF	TGTGCCAGCAGTGAGGGGGGCAGTCGCAACTATGGCTACACCTTC
TRBV20-1	NA	few	TRBJ2-7	CSARSRSGREQYF	TGCAGTGCTAGATCCCGGTCCGGTCGTGAGCAGTACTTC
TRBV6-7	NA	NA	TRBJ2-4	CASRGLSGEGRQYF	TGTGCCAGCCGAGGACTTTCGGGGGAAGGGAGGCAGTACTTC
TRBV7-2	TRBD1	few	TRBJ1-6	CASSLTGGPNSPLHF	TGTGCCAGCAGCTTAACAGGGGGCCCAAATTCACCCCTCCACTTT
TRBV5-1	NA	NA	TRBJ2-4	CASARGREAKNIQYF	TGCGCCAGCGCGCGGGGAAGGGAAGCCAAAAACATTCAGTACTTC
TRBV29-1	NA	few	TRBJ1-2	CSVDSHSYGYTF	TGCAGCGTCGACAGCCATAGCTATGGCTACACCTTC
TRBV7-9	NA	many	TRBJ1-1	CASSLGTATEAFF	TGTGCCAGCAGCTTAGGTACAGCCACTGAAGCTTTCTTT
TRBV7-2	NA	NA	TRBJ2-7	CASGLEGGYYEQYF	TGTGCCAGCGGCTTAGAGGGGGGGTACTACGAGCAGTACTTC
TRBV3-1	TRBD1	NA	TRBJ1-2	CASSQRQGGYTF	TGTGCCAGCAGCCAAAGACAGGGTGGCTACACCTTC
TRBV27	NA	NA	TRBJ1-2	CASKFSVQENYGYTF	TGTGCCAGCAAATTCTCGGTCCAGGAAAACTATGGCTACACCTTC
TRBV30	TRBD2	NA	TRBJ2-3	CAWSGSGGPDTQYF	TGTGCCTGGAGTGGTAGCGGGGGCCCCGATACGCAGTATTTT
TRBV7-2	TRBD1	once	TRBJ2-3	CASSGTERTDTQYF	TGTGCCAGCAGCGGGACAGAGCGCACAGATACGCAGTATTTT
TRBV20-1	TRBD1	many	TRBJ2-5	CSAYGQGAETQYF	TGCAGTGCTTACGGACAGGGGGCTGAGACCCAGTACTTC
TRBV27	TRBD1	few	TRBJ1-6	CARPFPRDRNSPLHF	TGTGCCAGACCGTTCCCCAGGGACAGGAATTCACCCCTCCACTTT
TRBV6-6	TRBD2	few	TRBJ2-5	CASSYVEYGRQETQYF	TGTGCCAGCAGTTACGTAGAGTACGGGAGGCAAGAGACCCAGTACTTC
TRBV25-1	NA	NA	TRBJ2-4	CASTGDSRGIQYF	TGTGCCAGCACGGGAGATTCGCGTGGCATTCAGTACTTC
TRBV24-1	NA	NA	TRBJ1-2	CATTLLGQWRTGYTF	TGTGCCACCACCTTACTTGGACAGTGGAGAACTGGCTACACCTTC
TRBV27	TRBD1	NA	TRBJ2-3	CASSPRTGIADTQYF	TGTGCCAGCAGTCCTAGGACAGGGATTGCAGATACGCAGTATTTT
TRBV11-2	NA	NA	TRBJ2-7	CASSATASYEQYF	TGTGCCAGCAGCGCAACAGCTTCCTACGAGCAGTACTTC
TRBV7-2	NA	many	TRBJ2-7	CASSLAQAGLGYEQYF	TGTGCCAGCAGCTTAGCGCAGGCAGGCCTTGGGTACGAGCAGTACTTC
TRBV3-1	TRBD2	NA	TRBJ2-1	CASSQALAGSDEQFF	TGTGCCAGCAGCCAAGCCCTAGCGGGGTCGGATGAGCAGTTCTTC
TRBV29-1	TRBD2	few	TRBJ2-5	CSVEDPGLAGGFETQYF	TGCAGCGTTGAAGATCCCGGACTAGCGGGAGGCTTTGAGACCCAGTACTTC
TRBV21-1	NA	NA	TRBJ1-5	CASSKEEGIQPQHF	TGTGCCAGCAGCAAAGAAGAGGGTATTCAGCCCCAGCATTTT
TRBV11-2	NA	NA	TRBJ2-1	CASSYDPSSYNEQFF	TGTGCCAGCAGCTATGATCCGAGCTCCTACAATGAGCAGTTCTTC
TRBV3-1	NA	few	TRBJ2-7	CASSQEGFSSSYEQYF	TGTGCCAGCAGCCAAGAAGGATTCTCATCCTCCTACGAGCAGTACTTC
TRBV20-1	NA	few	TRBJ2-5	CSVGMGSGQETQYF	TGCAGTGTTGGGATGGGTAGCGGCCAAGAGACCCAGTACTTC
TRBV5-1	NA	few	TRBJ2-1	CASRVQGKDNEQFF	TGCGCCAGCAGGGTGCAGGGGAAGGACAATGAGCAGTTCTTC
TRBV7-9	NA	NA	TRBJ2-4	CASNQAGENIQYF	TGTGCCAGCAACCAAGCCGGAGAAAACATTCAGTACTTC
TRBV20-1	NA	NA	TRBJ1-6	CSASPVSLAGPYSPLHF	TGCAGTGCTAGTCCGGTCTCTCTGGCCGGACCGTATTCACCCCTCCACTTT
TRBV5-6	NA	NA	TRBJ2-6	CASSFPDRISGANVLTF	TGTGCCAGCAGCTTTCCGGACAGAATCTCTGGGGCCAACGTCCTGACTTTC
TRBV20-1	NA	NA	TRBJ2-7	CSAHPDNSYEQYF	TGCAGTGCTCATCCGGACAACTCCTACGAGCAGTACTTC
TRBV20-1	NA	few	TRBJ1-5	CSARDTGNQPQHF	TGCAGTGCTAGAGATACGGGAAATCAGCCCCAGCATTTT
TRBV5-5	TRBD1	NA	TRBJ1-1	CASTGGNTEAFF	TGTGCCAGCACAGGGGGGAACACTGAAGCTTTCTTT
TRBV7-9	NA	NA	TRBJ2-7	CASSPPGTSVSEQYF	TGTGCCAGCAGCCCTCCTGGGACATCAGTATCCGAGCAGTACTTC
TRBV4-2	NA	NA	TRBJ2-7	CASSPVGGNYEQYF	TGTGCCAGCAGCCCCGTCGGCGGCAACTACGAGCAGTACTTC
TRBV6-1	TRBD1	NA	TRBJ1-2	CASRRQGAANYGYTF	TGTGCCAGCAGACGACAGGGCGCCGCTAACTATGGCTACACCTTC
TRBV25-1	NA	few	TRBJ2-7	CASSEYSPEQYF	TGTGCCAGCAGTGAATACAGCCCCGAGCAGTACTTC
TRBV5-1	NA	NA	TRBJ2-5	CASNPGGVNQETQYF	TGCGCCAGCAACCCAGGGGGGGTGAACCAAGAGACCCAGTACTTC
TRBV20-1	NA	NA	TRBJ1-5	CSARDYRGANDQPQHF	TGCAGTGCTAGAGATTATAGGGGCGCCAATGATCAGCCCCAGCATTTT
TRBV5-1	TRBD1	NA	TRBJ1-1	CASSSGQGTYTEAFF	TGCGCCAGCAGCTCGGGACAGGGAACGTACACTGAAGCTTTCTTT
TRBV7-2	TRBD1	NA	TRBJ1-2	CASLTTVGQANYGYTF	TGTGCCAGCTTGACGACGGTGGGACAGGCTAACTATGGCTACACCTTC
TRBV29-1	NA	few	TRBJ2-7	CSVAGGQANAYEQYF	TGCAGCGTTGCGGGGGGACAGGCCAACGCCTACGAGCAGTACTTC
TRBV4-2	NA	NA	TRBJ2-1	CASSQEGGREDEQFF	TGTGCCAGCAGCCAAGAAGGGGGGAGAGAGGATGAGCAGTTCTTC